This TCR beta chain was documented in a study of chemoradiotherapy in HPV16-positive cancers. The method was immunoSEQ multiplex PCR; TCRdb's version includes in-frame clones alone and lacks a portion of them. The sample lists around 17,000 clones, about 74% seen once, with roughly 8% in the top ten. Study-wide points: HPV-specific T cells were functionally defined from only a couple of HPV16-positive patients.

Repeated repertoire sampling spanned the course of chemoradiotherapy. With regard to this clone: What it binds is unknown.

The clonotype comes from a human donor with HPV-associated anogenital cancer. Sequences were derived from tumor tissue, sampled from a patient who underwent chemoradiotherapy.

The CDR3 region has the DNA TGCGCCAGCAGCAGGCATACCGGGACAGGGAACACTGAAGCTTTCTTT. This translates into CASSRHTGTGNTEAFF. The chain recombines TRBV4-1 with TRBJ1-1; 8 bases map to TRBD1. J gave up 1 base and V 5 bases, and 9 bases lay outside the gene matches. Germline CDR1 is MGHRA and CDR2 is YSYEKL. This CDR3 has 16 residues.